Described below is a single TCR beta chain sequence and its context. This sample stems from a study of T cell changes during pregnancy in multiple sclerosis. The germline V and J ends were trimmed by 2 bases and 4 bases, with 14 bases remaining between them. CDR1 is SQVTM, CDR2 ANQGSEA, per germline. The CDR3 has 14 amino acids. Sequenced by immunoSEQ multiplex PCR; TCRdb stores in-frame clones only, minus some. The sample consists of 45,000 or so clones, 75% to 95% of them appearing once. The specimen was CD8+ T cells from peripheral blood mononuclear cells, collected after pregnancy. This clonotype originated in a female donor with multiple sclerosis, enrolled in a pregnancy study. This chain uses TRBV29-1 with TRBJ1-2; D is unresolved. CDR3 nucleotide sequence: TGCAGCGTTGAAAGTCAGGCCGGCGCCTATGGCTACACCTTC. It yields the protein CSVESQAGAYGYTF.